This T cell receptor (beta chain) is drawn from a study of cytomegalovirus exposure and HLA in healthy donors. Trimming removed 5 bases from V and 0 bases from J; junction bases left unmatched: 7. The CDR3 is 15 amino acids. Germline V lookup: CDR1 SGHRS, CDR2 YFSETQ. This PCR relied on a set of 60 Vbeta primers and 13 Jbeta primers. TCRdb keeps only in-frame clones here, not all; method: immunoSEQ multiplex PCR. The profile shows roughly 190,000 clones, around 83% of them singletons. The sequencing input was PBMCs. V usage is TRBV5-1 and J usage is TRBJ1-1; 7 nucleotides line up with TRBD1. The clonotype comes from a man aged 35 to 55 in good health and CMV-seropositive. As DNA, the CDR3 is TGCGCCAGCAGACCAGGGGGTGACCTGAACACTGAAGCTTTCTTT. Translating it yields CASRPGGDLNTEAFF.